What follows are 6 T cell receptor beta chains derived from one specimen sequenced in a study of T cells in Graves' hyperthyroidism and ophthalmopathy. The TCR beta CDR3 regions underwent amplification using RNA transcripts as the source. First-round RT-PCR with HTBI primers amplified the TCR CDR3 region. TCRdb independently ran MiXCR on the multiplex PCR reads; one entry per CDR3 protein. Seen here are roughly 250,000 distinct CDR3 sequences, about 20% observed once, and the top ten hold 50% to 75%. Sequenced: blood. The receptors come from a man aged 30-40 years with Graves' ophthalmopathy.

This rearrangement joins TRBV20-1 to TRBJ2-3; possibly TRBD1 for D (7 bases). This CDR3 has 14 amino acids. V was clipped by 6 bases and J by 4 bases, with 17 bases between them. Germline loops: CDR1 DFQATT, CDR2 SNEGSKA (reference sequence). The CDR3 spells CSAMVGGGADTQYF. The CDR3 nucleotides read TGCAGTGCCATGGTAGGGGGCGGGGCAGATACGCAGTATTTT.

This clonotype was observed a handful of times. This chain connects TRBV7-2 to TRBJ2-7, with 9 nucleotides matching TRBD2. The CDR3 runs 15 residues. Germline V gene lookup returns CDR1 SGHTA and CDR2 FQGNSA. Germline trimming cut 4 bases from V and 4 bases from J; bases unmatched to any gene: 8. The CDR3 DNA sequence: TGTGCCAGCAGCTCCGGGTCCCTAGCGGGGTACGAGCAGTACTTC. This encodes CASSSGSLAGYEQYF.

V and J are TRBV6-5 and TRBJ2-7; 8 nucleotides line up with TRBD1. The V segment lost 4 bases and the J segment 3 bases; nucleotides outside the gene matches: 14. Per the germline V gene, CDR1 is MNHEY and CDR2 is SVGAGI. The CDR3 length is 17 residues. The CDR3 nucleotides are TGTGCCAGCAGTTCCCGACAGGGGTTCTCCGTAAGCTACGAGCAGTACTTC. It specifies CASSSRQGFSVSYEQYF.

This clonotype has at least ten counts. Here the CDR3 reads CASSYGFGSAGKNTEAFF. For the CDR3, the DNA is TGCGCCAGCAGCTACGGTTTTGGATCGGCAGGGAAGAACACTGAAGCTTTCTTT. The chain joins TRBV5-1 to TRBJ1-1; maybe TRBD1 (5 bases). Germline lookup yields CDR1 SGHRS and CDR2 YFSETQ. The CDR3 loop spans 18 amino acids. Trimming pared 3 bases from V and 1 base from J, leaving 22 bases between.

The V gene is TRBV28, the J gene TRBJ2-3; 7 bases align to TRBD1. Germline V gene sequence: CDR1 MDHEN, CDR2 SYDVKM. This CDR3 contains 17 residues. V lost 5 bases to trimming and J lost 0 bases; unmatched junction nucleotides: 11. The CDR3 coding sequence is TGTGCCAGCAGTCCAAACAAAGACAGGGCGAGCACAGATACGCAGTATTTT. As protein: CASSPNKDRASTDTQYF.

V and J are TRBV20-1 and TRBJ2-7, with 16 nucleotides matching TRBD2. This CDR3 has 19 residues. V gave up 3 bases and J gave up 6 bases; unmatched junction bases: 17. Germline lookup yields CDR1 DFQATT and CDR2 SNEGSKA (reference sequence). Here the CDR3 DNA reads TGCAGTGCTAGGGAACAGAAACTTGGGACTAGCGGGAGGGCCTCCGAGCAGTACTTC. This codes for CSAREQKLGTSGRASEQYF.